The 8 T cell receptor beta chains below come from one sample, sequenced in a study of human T cells and chemical hapten exposure. The library attached unique molecular identifiers to individual cDNA molecules. MiXCR was run by TCRdb on the reads, yielding one entry per CDR3 protein. Found here are around 120,000 distinct CDR3 sequences, around 8.5% of them singletons; the top ten hold about 1.4%. RNA extraction used unfractionated whole blood as the source of total RNA. Sequencing was performed on whole blood. The source is a human donor in good health. Some clones in this sample may be carry-over from other donors' samples.

This clonotype has at least ten counts. The rearrangement links TRBV12-3 or TRBV12-4 to TRBJ2-1; D possibly matches TRBD1 or TRBD2 (5 bases each). The CDR3 contains 17 residues. V was trimmed by 5 bases and J by 0 bases, leaving 17 bases between them. The CDR3 sequence is CASSPGRDDSSYNEQFF. CDR3 sequence (DNA): TGTGCCAGCAGTCCAGGCCGGGACGACAGCTCCTACAATGAGCAGTTCTTC.

V usage is TRBV10-3 and J usage is TRBJ1-2; TRBD1 aligns across 10 bases. Germline V gene lookup returns CDR1 ENHRY and CDR2 SYGVKD. After removal of 4 bases from V and 0 bases from J, the junction contained 8 bases not matched to a gene. This CDR3 is built from 17 residues. The CDR3 DNA follows: TGTGCCATCAGTGGACAGGACAGGGGGGGCTCTAACTATGGCTACACCTTC. It yields the protein CAISGQDRGGSNYGYTF.

The chain links TRBV19 to TRBJ2-2, with D perhaps TRBD1 (6 bases). This CDR3 contains 14 residues. V lost 3 bases, J lost 4 bases, and 9 bases lay in between. Germline V lookup: CDR1 LNHDA, CDR2 SQIVND (reference sequence). The DNA of the CDR3 is TGTGCCAGTAGTATTTCAGGGGCCACCGGGGAGCTGTTTTTT. This sequence encodes CASSISGATGELFF.

This clonotype was detected many times. CDR3 amino acids: CASSLSPPTAYYNSPLHF. In nucleotides, the CDR3 is TGTGCCAGCAGCTTAAGTCCTCCGACAGCCTACTATAATTCACCCCTCCACTTT. The V call is TRBV7-3, the J call TRBJ1-6, with D maybe TRBD1 (5 bases). Germline lookup yields CDR1 SGHTA and CDR2 FQGTGA. The CDR3 sequence is 18 residues long. V shed 1 base and J shed 3 bases, with 16 bases lying between them.

In its sample, this clonotype was seen a few times. The chain recombines TRBV5-6 with TRBJ2-7; 11 bases are a match to TRBD1. CDR3 length: 16 residues. The germline CDR1 and CDR2 sequences are SGHDT and YYEEEE. V lost 3 bases to trimming and J lost 5 bases; unmatched junction nucleotides: 10. CDR3 in DNA: TGTGCCAGCAGCTCCCGGGACAGGGGGTACATCGACGAGCAGTACTTC. Translating it yields CASSSRDRGYIDEQYF.

This clonotype was counted many times. V gene TRBV4-2 combines with J gene TRBJ1-3, with D perhaps matching TRBD1 (6 bases). V lost 0 bases to trimming and J lost 5 bases, with 14 bases between them. Germline lookup yields CDR1 LGHNA and CDR2 YNFKEQ. There are 16 residues in the CDR3. The CDR3 region is CASSQDSQGFRNTIYF. Written as DNA, the CDR3 is TGTGCCAGCAGCCAAGACTCACAGGGTTTCCGAAACACCATATATTTT.

The J gene is TRBJ2-5, the V gene TRBV3-1; a weak D match, TRBD1 (6 bases). In germline, CDR1 is LGHDT, CDR2 YNNKEL (reference sequence). The length of the CDR3 is 16 residues. Trimming removed 5 bases from V and 2 bases from J, with 18 bases in between. CDR3 in amino acids: CASSLTLGAPQETQYF. CDR3 nucleotide sequence: TGTGCCAGCAGCTTAACGCTGGGGGCCCCACAAGAGACCCAGTACTTC.

This clonotype was counted between two and nine times. The chain couples TRBV5-1 to TRBJ1-1; D is uncertain. The CDR3 runs to 15 residues. V was clipped by 4 bases and J by 0 bases, with 13 bases between them. Per germline, CDR1 SGHRS and CDR2 YFSETQ. CDR3 DNA sequence: TGCGCCAGCAGCCCCCCAGAGCGGATGAACACTGAAGCTTTCTTT. Translating it yields CASSPPERMNTEAFF.